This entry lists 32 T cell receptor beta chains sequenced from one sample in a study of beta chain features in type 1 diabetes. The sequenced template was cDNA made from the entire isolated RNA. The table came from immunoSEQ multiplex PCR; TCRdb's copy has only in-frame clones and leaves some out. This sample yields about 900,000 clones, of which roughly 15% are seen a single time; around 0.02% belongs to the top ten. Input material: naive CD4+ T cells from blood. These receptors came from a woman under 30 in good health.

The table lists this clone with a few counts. CDR3 sequence (DNA): TGTGCCAGCAGCTTTGGGACGAACACCGGGGAGCTGTTTTTT. It specifies CASSFGTNTGELFF. The chain employs TRBV7-2 and TRBJ2-2, with unresolved D. Germline V gives CDR1 SGHTA, CDR2 FQGNSA. Trimming took off 3 bases at V and 0 bases at J, with 5 bases between the two ends. The CDR3 length is 14 residues.

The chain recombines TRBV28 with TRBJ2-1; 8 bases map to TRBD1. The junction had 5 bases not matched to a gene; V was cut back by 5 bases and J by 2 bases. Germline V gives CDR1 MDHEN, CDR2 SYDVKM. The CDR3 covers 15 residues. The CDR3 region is CASSQDRVAYNEQFF. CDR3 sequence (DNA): TGTGCCAGCAGTCAGGACAGGGTGGCCTACAATGAGCAGTTCTTC.

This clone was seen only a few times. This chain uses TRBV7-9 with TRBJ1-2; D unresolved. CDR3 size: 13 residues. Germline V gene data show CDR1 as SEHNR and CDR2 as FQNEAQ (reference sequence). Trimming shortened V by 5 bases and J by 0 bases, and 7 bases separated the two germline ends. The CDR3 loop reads CASSPVANYGYTF. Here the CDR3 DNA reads TGTGCCAGCAGCCCCGTTGCTAACTATGGCTACACCTTC.

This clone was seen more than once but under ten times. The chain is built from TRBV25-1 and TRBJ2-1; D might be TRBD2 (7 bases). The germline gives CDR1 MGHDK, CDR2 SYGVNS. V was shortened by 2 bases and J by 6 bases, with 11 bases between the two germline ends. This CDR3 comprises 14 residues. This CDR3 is CASSEPGGANEQFF. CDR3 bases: TGTGCCAGCAGTGAACCTGGGGGGGCCAATGAGCAGTTCTTC.

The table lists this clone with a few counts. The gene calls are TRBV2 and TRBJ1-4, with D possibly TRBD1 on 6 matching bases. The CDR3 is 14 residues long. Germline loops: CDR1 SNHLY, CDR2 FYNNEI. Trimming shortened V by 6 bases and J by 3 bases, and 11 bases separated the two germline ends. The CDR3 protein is CASRQGFSNEKLFF. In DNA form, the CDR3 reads TGTGCCAGCAGGCAGGGGTTCTCTAATGAAAAACTGTTTTTT.

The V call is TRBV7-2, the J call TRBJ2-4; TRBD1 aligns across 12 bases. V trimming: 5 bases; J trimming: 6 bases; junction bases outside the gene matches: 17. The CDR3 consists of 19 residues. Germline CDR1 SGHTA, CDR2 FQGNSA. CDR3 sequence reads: CASSPRGQGAHLGRNIQYF. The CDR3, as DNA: TGTGCCAGCAGCCCAAGGGGACAGGGGGCCCATCTGGGGAGAAACATTCAGTACTTC.

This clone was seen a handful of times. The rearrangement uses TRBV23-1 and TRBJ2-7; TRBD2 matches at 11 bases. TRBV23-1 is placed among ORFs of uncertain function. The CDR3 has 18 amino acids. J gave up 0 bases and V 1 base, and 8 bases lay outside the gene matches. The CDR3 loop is CASSQFSSTSGSSYEQYF. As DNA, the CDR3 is TGCGCCAGCAGTCAATTCTCGAGCACTAGCGGGAGCTCCTACGAGCAGTACTTC.

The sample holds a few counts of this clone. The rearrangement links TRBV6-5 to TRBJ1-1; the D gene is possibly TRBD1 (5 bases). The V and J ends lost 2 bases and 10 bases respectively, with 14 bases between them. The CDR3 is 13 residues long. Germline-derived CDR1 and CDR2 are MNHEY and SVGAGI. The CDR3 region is CASSYESGKGAFF. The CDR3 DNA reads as TGTGCCAGCAGTTACGAATCAGGGAAAGGAGCTTTCTTT.

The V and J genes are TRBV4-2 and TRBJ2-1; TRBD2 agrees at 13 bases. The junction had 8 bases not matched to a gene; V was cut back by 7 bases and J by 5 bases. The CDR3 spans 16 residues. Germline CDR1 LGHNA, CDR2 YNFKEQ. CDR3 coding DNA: TGTGCCAGCACCTCCGGGACTAGCGGGAATAACAATGAGCAGTTCTTC. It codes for CASTSGTSGNNNEQFF.

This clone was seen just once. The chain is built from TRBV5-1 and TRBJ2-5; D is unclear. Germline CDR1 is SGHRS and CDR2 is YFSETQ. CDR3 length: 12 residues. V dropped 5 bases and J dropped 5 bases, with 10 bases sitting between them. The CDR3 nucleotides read TGCGCCAGCAGTCAGCGCAGGGAGACCCAGTACTTC. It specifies CASSQRRETQYF.

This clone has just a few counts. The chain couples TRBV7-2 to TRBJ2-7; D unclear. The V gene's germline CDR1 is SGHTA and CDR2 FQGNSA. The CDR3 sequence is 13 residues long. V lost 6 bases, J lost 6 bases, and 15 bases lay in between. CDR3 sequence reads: CASSPRTESEQYF. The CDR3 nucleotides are TGTGCCAGCAGTCCTAGGACGGAGTCCGAGCAGTACTTC.

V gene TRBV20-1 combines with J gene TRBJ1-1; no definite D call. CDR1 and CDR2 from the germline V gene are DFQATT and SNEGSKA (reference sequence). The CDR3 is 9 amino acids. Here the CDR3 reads CSARAEAFF. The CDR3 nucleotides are TGCAGCGCAAGGGCTGAAGCTTTCTTT.

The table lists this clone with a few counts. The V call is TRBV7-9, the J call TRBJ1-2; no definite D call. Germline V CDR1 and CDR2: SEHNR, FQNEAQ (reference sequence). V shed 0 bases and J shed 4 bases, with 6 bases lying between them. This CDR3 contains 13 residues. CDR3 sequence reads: CASSLARIYGYTF. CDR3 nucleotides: TGTGCCAGCAGCTTAGCCCGAATCTATGGCTACACCTTC.

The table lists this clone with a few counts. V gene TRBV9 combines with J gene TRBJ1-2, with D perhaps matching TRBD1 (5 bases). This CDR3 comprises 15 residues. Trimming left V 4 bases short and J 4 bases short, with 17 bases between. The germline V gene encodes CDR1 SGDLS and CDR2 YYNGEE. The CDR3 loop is CASSPGTVILYGYTF. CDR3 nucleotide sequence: TGTGCCAGCAGCCCTGGGACGGTAATCCTCTATGGCTACACCTTC.

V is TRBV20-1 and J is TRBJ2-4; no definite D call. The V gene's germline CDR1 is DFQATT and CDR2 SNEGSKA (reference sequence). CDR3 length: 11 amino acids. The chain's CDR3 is CRWRNGNIQYF. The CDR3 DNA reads TGCAGATGGCGGAATGGAAACATTCAGTACTTC.

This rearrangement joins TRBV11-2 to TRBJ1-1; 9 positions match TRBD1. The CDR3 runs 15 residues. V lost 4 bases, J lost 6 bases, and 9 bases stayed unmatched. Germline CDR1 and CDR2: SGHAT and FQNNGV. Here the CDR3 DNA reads TGTGCCAGCAGCTACCTACAGGGGGCCCGCGCTGAAGCTTTCTTT. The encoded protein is CASSYLQGARAEAFF.

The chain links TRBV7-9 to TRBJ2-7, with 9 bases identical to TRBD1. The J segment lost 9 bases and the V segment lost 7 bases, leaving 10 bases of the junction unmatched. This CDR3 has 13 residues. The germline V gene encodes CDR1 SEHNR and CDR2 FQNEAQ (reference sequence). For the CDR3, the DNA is TGTGCCAGCAACCCAAGACAGGGGGTTCGGCAGTACTTC. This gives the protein CASNPRQGVRQYF.

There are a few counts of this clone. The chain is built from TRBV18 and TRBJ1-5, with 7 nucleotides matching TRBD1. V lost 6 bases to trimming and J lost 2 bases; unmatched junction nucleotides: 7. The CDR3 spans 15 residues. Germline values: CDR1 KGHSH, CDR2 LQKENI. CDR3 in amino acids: CASSTRQGGNQPQHF. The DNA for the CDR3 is TGTGCCAGCTCGACCCGACAGGGTGGCAATCAGCCCCAGCATTTT.

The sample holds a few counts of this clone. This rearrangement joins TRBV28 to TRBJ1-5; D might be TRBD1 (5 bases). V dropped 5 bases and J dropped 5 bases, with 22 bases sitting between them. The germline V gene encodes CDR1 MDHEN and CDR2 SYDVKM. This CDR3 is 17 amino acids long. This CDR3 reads CASSLNYWGMSDQPQHF. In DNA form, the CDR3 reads TGTGCCAGCAGTCTAAATTATTGGGGGATGTCGGATCAGCCCCAGCATTTT.

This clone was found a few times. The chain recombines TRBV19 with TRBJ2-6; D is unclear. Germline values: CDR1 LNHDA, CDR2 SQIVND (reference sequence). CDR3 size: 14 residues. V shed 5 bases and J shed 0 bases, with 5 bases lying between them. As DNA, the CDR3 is TGTGCCAGTAGTCCCAGCTCTGGGGCCAACGTCCTGACTTTC. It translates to CASSPSSGANVLTF.

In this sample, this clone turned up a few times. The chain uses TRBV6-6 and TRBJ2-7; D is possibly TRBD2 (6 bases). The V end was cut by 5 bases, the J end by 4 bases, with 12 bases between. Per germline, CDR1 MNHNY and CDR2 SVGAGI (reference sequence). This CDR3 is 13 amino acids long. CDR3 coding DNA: TGTGCCAGCAGTCGGGACTGGCTGTACGAGCAGTACTTC. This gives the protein CASSRDWLYEQYF.

CDR3 region: CASSLQNSYEQYF. For the CDR3, the DNA is TGTGCCAGCTCACTCCAGAATTCCTACGAGCAGTACTTC. J is TRBJ2-7 and V is TRBV18; D gene uncertain. CDR3 length equals 13 residues. Germline V gene sequence: CDR1 KGHSH, CDR2 LQKENI. V lost 4 bases and J 1 base, leaving 8 bases between the germline ends.

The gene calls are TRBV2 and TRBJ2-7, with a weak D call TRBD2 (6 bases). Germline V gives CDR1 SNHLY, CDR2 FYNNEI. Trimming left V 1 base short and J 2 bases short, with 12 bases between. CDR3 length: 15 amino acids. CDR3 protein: CASSEVGTATYEQYF. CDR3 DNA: TGTGCCAGCAGTGAAGTGGGGACTGCCACCTACGAGCAGTACTTC.

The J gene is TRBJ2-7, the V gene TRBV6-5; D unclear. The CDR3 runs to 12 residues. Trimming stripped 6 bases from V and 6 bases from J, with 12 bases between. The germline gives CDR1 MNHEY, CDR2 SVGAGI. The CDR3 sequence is CASSPFMSEQYF. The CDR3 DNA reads TGTGCCAGCAGCCCATTCATGAGCGAGCAGTACTTC.

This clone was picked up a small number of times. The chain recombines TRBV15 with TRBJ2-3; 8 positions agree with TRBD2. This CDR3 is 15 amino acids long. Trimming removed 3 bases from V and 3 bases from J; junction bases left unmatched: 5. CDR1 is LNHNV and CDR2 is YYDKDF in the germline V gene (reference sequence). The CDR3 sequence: CATSSRLATTDTQYF. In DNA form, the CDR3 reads TGTGCCACCAGCAGCCGACTAGCGACGACAGATACGCAGTATTTT.

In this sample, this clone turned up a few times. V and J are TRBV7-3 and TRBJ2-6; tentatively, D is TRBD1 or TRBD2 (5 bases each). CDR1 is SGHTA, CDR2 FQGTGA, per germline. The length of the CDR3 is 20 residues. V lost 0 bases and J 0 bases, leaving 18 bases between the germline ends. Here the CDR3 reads CASSLTPPGRITSGANVLTF. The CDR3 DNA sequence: TGTGCCAGCAGCTTAACTCCCCCGGGACGTATTACCTCTGGGGCCAACGTCCTGACTTTC.

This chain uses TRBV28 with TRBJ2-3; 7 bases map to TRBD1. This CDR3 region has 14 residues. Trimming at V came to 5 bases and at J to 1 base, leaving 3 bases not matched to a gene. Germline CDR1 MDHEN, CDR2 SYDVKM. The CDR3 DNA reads TGTGCCAGCAGTAAAACAGGGGGCACAGATACGCAGTATTTT. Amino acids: CASSKTGGTDTQYF.

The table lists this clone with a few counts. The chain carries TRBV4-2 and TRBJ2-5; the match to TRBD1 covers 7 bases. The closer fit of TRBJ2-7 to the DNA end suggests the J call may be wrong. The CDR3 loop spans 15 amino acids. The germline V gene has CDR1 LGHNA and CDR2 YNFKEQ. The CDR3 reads CASSHEKTGQREQYF. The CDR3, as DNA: TGTGCCAGCAGCCACGAGAAAACGGGACAGCGCGAGCAGTACTTC.

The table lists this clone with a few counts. The CDR3 coding sequence is TGTGCCACCAGCAGAAGGGCGGGAGGGCCTCTGGATACGCAGTATTTT. Translated: CATSRRAGGPLDTQYF. The chain joins TRBV15 to TRBJ2-3, with 9 bases lining up with TRBD2. CDR3 size: 16 residues. The V segment lost 2 bases and the J segment 6 bases; nucleotides outside the gene matches: 9. The germline CDR1 and CDR2 sequences are LNHNV and YYDKDF (reference sequence). The full variable domain, its missing parts supplied by reference TRBV15 and TRBJ2-3, is DAMVIQNPRYQVTQFGKPVTLSCSQTLNHNVMYWYQQKSSQAPKLLFHYYDKDFNNEADTPDNFQSRRPNTSFCFLDIRSPGLGDTAMYLCATSRRAGGPLDTQYFGPGTRLTVL.

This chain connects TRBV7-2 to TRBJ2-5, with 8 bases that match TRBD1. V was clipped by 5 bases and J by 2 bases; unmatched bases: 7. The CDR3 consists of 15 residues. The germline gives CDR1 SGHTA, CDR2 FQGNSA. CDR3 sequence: CASSRDRDRQETQYF. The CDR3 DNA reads TGTGCCAGCAGCCGTGACCGGGACAGGCAAGAGACCCAGTACTTC.

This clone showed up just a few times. The CDR3 loop reads CASISSGGETQYF. As DNA, the CDR3 is TGTGCCAGCATAAGTTCAGGGGGAGAGACCCAGTACTTC. The V gene is TRBV6-1, the J gene TRBJ2-5; 7 positions agree with TRBD1. V was pared by 7 bases and J by 4 bases, with 6 bases of the junction left unmatched. This CDR3 is built from 13 residues. From germline, CDR1 is MNHNS and CDR2 SASEGT.

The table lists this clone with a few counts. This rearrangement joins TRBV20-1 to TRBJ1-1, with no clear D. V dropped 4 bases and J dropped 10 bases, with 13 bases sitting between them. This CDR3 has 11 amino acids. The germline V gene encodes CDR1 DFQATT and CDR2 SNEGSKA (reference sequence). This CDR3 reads CSAIHGVGAFF. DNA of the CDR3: TGCAGTGCTATACACGGGGTTGGAGCTTTCTTT.